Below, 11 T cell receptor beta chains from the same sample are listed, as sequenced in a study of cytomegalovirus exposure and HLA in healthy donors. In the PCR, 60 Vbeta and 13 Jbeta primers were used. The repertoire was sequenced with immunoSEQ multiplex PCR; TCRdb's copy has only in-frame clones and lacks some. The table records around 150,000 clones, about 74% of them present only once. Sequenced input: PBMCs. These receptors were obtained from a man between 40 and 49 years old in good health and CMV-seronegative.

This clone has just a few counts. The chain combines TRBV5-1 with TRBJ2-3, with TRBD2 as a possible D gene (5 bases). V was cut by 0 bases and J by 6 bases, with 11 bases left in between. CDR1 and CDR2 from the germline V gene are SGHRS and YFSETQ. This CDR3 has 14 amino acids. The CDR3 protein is CASSLAGAEDTQYF. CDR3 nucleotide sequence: TGCGCCAGCAGCTTGGCCGGAGCGGAGGATACGCAGTATTTT. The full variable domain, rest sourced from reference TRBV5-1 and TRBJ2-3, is KAGVTQTPRYLIKTRGQQVTLSCSPISGHRSVSWYQQTPGQGLQFLFEYFSETQRNKGNFPGRFSGRQFSNSRSEMNVSTLELGDSALYLCASSLAGAEDTQYFGPGTRLTVL.

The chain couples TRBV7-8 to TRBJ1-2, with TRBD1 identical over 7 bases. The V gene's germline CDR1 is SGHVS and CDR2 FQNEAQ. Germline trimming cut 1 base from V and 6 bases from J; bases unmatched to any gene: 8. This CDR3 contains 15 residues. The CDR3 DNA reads TGTGCCAGCAGCTTAGGAGTCTCTGGACAGGATGGCTACACCTTC. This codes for CASSLGVSGQDGYTF.

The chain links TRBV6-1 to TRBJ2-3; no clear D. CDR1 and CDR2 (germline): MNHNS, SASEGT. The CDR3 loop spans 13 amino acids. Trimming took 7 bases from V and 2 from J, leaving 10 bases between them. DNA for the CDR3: TGTGCCAGCACATCGGTAACCACAGATACGCAGTATTTT. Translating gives CASTSVTTDTQYF.

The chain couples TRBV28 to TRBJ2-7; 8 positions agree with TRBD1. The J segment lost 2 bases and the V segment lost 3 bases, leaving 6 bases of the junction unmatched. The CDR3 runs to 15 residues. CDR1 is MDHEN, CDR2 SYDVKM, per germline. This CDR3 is CASSLWTGTPYEQYF. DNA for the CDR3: TGTGCCAGCAGTTTGTGGACAGGGACACCCTACGAGCAGTACTTC.

Here the CDR3 reads CASRLGQYSNQPQHF. The CDR3 DNA is TGTGCCAGCAGACTGGGACAGTATAGCAATCAGCCCCAGCATTTT. The rearrangement uses TRBV27 and TRBJ1-5; 7 bases are a match to TRBD1. V shed 6 bases, J shed 0 bases, and the junction held 5 bases outside the gene matches. Germline V lookup: CDR1 MNHEY, CDR2 SMNVEV (reference sequence). CDR3 length equals 15 residues.

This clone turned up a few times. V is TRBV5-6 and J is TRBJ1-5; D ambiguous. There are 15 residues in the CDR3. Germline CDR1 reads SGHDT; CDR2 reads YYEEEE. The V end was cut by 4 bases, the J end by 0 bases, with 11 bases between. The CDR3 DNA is TGTGCCAGCAGCCGTTACGGAGTTAGCAATCAGCCCCAGCATTTT. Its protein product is CASSRYGVSNQPQHF. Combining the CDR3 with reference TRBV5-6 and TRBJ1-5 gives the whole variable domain DAGVTQSPTHLIKTRGQQVTLRCSPKSGHDTVSWYQQALGQGPQFIFQYYEEEERQRGNFPDRFSGHQFPNYSSELNVNALLLGDSALYLCASSRYGVSNQPQHFGDGTRLSIL.

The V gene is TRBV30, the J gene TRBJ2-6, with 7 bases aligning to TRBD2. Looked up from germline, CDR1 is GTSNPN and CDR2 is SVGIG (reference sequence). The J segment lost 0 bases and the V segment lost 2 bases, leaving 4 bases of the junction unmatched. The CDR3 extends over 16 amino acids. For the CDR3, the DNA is TGTGCCTGGAGTAGCGGGGCGAACTCTGGGGCCAACGTCCTGACTTTC. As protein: CAWSSGANSGANVLTF.

This CDR3 reads CASRAREMVYEQYF. The CDR3 DNA follows: TGTGCCAGCAGGGCGCGGGAGATGGTTTACGAGCAGTACTTC. The chain links TRBV28 to TRBJ2-7; 7 bases agree with TRBD2. Losses at the gene ends were 6 bases for V and 4 bases for J; bases not matched to a gene: 9. The CDR3 contains 14 residues. Looked up from germline, CDR1 is MDHEN and CDR2 is SYDVKM.

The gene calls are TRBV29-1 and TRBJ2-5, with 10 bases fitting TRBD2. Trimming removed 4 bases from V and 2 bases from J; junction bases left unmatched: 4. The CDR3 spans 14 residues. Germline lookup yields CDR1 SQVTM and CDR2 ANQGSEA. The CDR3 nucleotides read TGCAGCGTTGTACTAGCGGGGATACAAGAGACCCAGTACTTC. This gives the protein CSVVLAGIQETQYF.

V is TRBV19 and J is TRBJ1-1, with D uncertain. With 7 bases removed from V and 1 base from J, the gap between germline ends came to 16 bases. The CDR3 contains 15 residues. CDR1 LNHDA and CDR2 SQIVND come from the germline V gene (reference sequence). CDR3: CASTPGDVWNTEAFF. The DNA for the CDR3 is TGTGCCAGTACCCCGGGTGACGTATGGAACACTGAAGCTTTCTTT.

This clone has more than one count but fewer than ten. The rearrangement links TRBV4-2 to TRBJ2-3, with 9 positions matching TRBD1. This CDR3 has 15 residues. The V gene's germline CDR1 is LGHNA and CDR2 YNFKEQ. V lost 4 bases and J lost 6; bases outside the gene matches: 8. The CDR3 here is CASSRAGTGLDTQYF. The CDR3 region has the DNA TGTGCCAGCAGCCGAGCCGGGACAGGGCTGGATACGCAGTATTTT.